The 12 T cell receptor beta chains in this list originate from one sample, sequenced in a study of T cells after yellow fever vaccination. TCRdb fed the 5' RACE reads into MiXCR, producing one record per CDR3 protein. Of 500,000 to 650,000 distinct CDR3 sequences in the sample, less than 20% were seen once. Material: PBMCs, obtained roughly 5 days after the first yellow fever vaccination. These receptors were taken from a man aged 18 to 30 who received the YFV17D yellow fever vaccine.

J is TRBJ1-1 and V is TRBV6-5, with D tentatively TRBD1 (6 bases). Germline V lookup: CDR1 MNHEY, CDR2 SVGAGI. The V end was cut by 5 bases, the J end by 8 bases, with 9 bases between. The CDR3 contains 11 residues. The CDR3 DNA follows: TGTGCCAGCAGTGACAGGCGGGAAGCTTTCTTT. Encoded protein: CASSDRREAFF.

In its sample, this clonotype was seen a few times. The J gene is TRBJ2-3, the V gene TRBV6-2 or TRBV6-3; no clear D. Between the trimmed V and J ends, which lost 7 bases and 0 bases, there was a span of 5 bases. The germline V gene encodes CDR1 MNHEY and CDR2 SVGEGT. CDR3 size: 12 residues. Here the CDR3 reads CASTPSTDTQYF. Here the CDR3 DNA reads TGTGCCAGCACCCCTAGCACAGATACGCAGTATTTT.

The J gene is TRBJ1-5, the V gene TRBV4-2; D unclear. Deletions cut 4 bases from V and 4 bases from J, with 8 bases between. The CDR3 runs to 13 residues. Germline CDR1 LGHNA, CDR2 YNFKEQ. The CDR3 loop reads CASSPEKNQPQHF. CDR3 nucleotide sequence: TGTGCCAGCAGCCCAGAGAAGAATCAGCCCCAGCATTTT.

This chain links TRBV20-1 with TRBJ2-3; 8 nucleotides line up with TRBD2. The germline CDR1 and CDR2 sequences are DFQATT and SNEGSKA (reference sequence). There are 14 residues in the CDR3. With 3 bases clipped from V and 1 base from J, the junction kept 3 bases outside the gene matches. In DNA, the CDR3 is TGCAGTGCTAGGACTAGCGTGGGCACAGATACGCAGTATTTT. Amino acids: CSARTSVGTDTQYF.

V and J are TRBV5-1 and TRBJ2-5; possible D gene TRBD2, 6 bases. This CDR3 is 13 amino acids long. Germline CDR1 SGHRS, CDR2 YFSETQ. Trimming cost V 6 bases and J 2 bases, with 11 bases left between them. Here the CDR3 reads CASTLASQETQYF. Written as DNA, the CDR3 is TGCGCCAGCACTCTAGCGTCGCAAGAGACCCAGTACTTC.

A few counts support this clonotype. The chain couples TRBV6-5 to TRBJ1-3; 8 bases agree with TRBD1. With 2 bases clipped from V and 4 bases from J, the junction kept 4 bases outside the gene matches. Germline CDR1 MNHEY, CDR2 SVGAGI. The CDR3 length is 15 residues. The CDR3 loop is CASSYVGTGGNTIYF. CDR3 coding DNA: TGTGCCAGCAGTTACGTTGGGACAGGAGGAAACACCATATATTTT.

The chain uses TRBV6-1 and TRBJ2-5, with 7 nucleotides matching TRBD1. CDR3 length: 15 amino acids. Germline V gene sequence: CDR1 MNHNS, CDR2 SASEGT. Losses at the gene ends were 8 bases for V and 3 bases for J; bases not matched to a gene: 12. The CDR3 protein is CASGFPGQSEETQYF. Here the CDR3 DNA reads TGTGCCAGCGGATTTCCGGGACAGTCAGAAGAGACCCAGTACTTC.

This chain connects TRBV20-1 to TRBJ2-5; D not certain. The length of the CDR3 is 14 residues. Germline V gene sequence: CDR1 DFQATT, CDR2 SNEGSKA (reference sequence). Trimming removed 1 base from V and 2 bases from J, with 11 bases in between. CDR3 loop: CSARVVERQETQYF. The CDR3 nucleotides are TGCAGTGCTAGAGTAGTGGAGAGGCAAGAGACCCAGTACTTC.

The genes are TRBV7-2 and TRBJ2-2; D ambiguous. Germline V lookup: CDR1 SGHTA, CDR2 FQGNSA. V shed 2 bases and J shed 7 bases, with 8 bases lying between them. The CDR3 is 13 amino acids. In DNA, the CDR3 is TGTGCCAGCAGCTTAAATAAGGGCGGGGAGCTGTTTTTT. It specifies CASSLNKGGELFF.

The genes are TRBV11-2 and TRBJ1-1, with a tentative D call TRBD1 (5 bases). Per germline, CDR1 SGHAT and CDR2 FQNNGV. The length of the CDR3 is 19 residues. Deletions cut 5 bases from V and 7 bases from J, with 32 bases between. The CDR3 here is CASSAPEDSAGWRYCEAFF. DNA of the CDR3: TGTGCCAGCAGCGCCCCGGAGGATAGCGCAGGGTGGAGGTATTGTGAAGCTTTCTTT.

The chain recombines TRBV20-1 with TRBJ1-1, with 8 bases lining up with TRBD1. Trimming cost V 1 base and J 1 base; bases outside gene matches: 5. This CDR3 is built from 15 residues. The germline CDR1 and CDR2 sequences are DFQATT and SNEGSKA (reference sequence). In nucleotides, the CDR3 is TGCAGTGCTAGAGCAAAAGGACAGGGGAACACTGAAGCTTTCTTT. As protein: CSARAKGQGNTEAFF.

The table lists this clonotype with a few counts. The chain combines TRBV5-1 with TRBJ2-2; 10 bases line up with TRBD2. Trimming removed 4 bases from V and 0 bases from J; junction bases left unmatched: 6. The V gene's germline CDR1 is SGHRS and CDR2 YFSETQ. The CDR3 length is 17 residues. This chain's CDR3 is CASSRVSGGANTGELFF. The DNA of the CDR3 is TGCGCCAGCAGCCGGGTCAGCGGGGGGGCGAACACCGGGGAGCTGTTTTTT. Combining the CDR3 with reference TRBV5-1 and TRBJ2-2 gives the whole variable domain KAGVTQTPRYLIKTRGQQVTLSCSPISGHRSVSWYQQTPGQGLQFLFEYFSETQRNKGNFPGRFSGRQFSNSRSEMNVSTLELGDSALYLCASSRVSGGANTGELFFGEGSRLTVL.